This T cell receptor (beta chain) was recovered during a study of blood T cell repertoires in COVID-19 (dated by TCRdb to about 2020). For the wider study: Samples covering the acute and convalescent phases of COVID-19 were provided by collaborators in the United States, Italy and Spain. The prospective study material was composed of cDNA or gDNA derived from T cells, B-cell-depleted T cells, or PBMCs. The dataset comprised deeply sampled blood TCRbeta repertoires from subjects exposed to, actively infected with, or recovered from COVID-19. The repertoires were released in a freely available public database meant as a resource for research on the immune response to SARS-CoV-2. The samples were drawn from the first 160 participants of the ongoing ImmuneRACE study and from 950 to 1,500 subjects provided by 6 global collaborators. Nearly every sample came with metadata listing a de-identified subject ID, COVID-19 status, age in years and sex. Where available, HLA class I and class II types were obtained from metadata supplied by the sample provider rather than from assay-based typing.

This clone was observed once. The clone's antigen remains unknown. Base qualities are not at hand, and no much larger clone is one base apart. One collaborating source in Seattle enrolled patients during active infection and followed them longitudinally through the course of disease. Whole blood was collected in K2EDTA tubes by collaborating institutions according to the institutions' own protocols. Collaborator samples were shipped for TCRbeta analysis as frozen whole blood, isolated PBMCs, or DNA extracted from either sample type. What the research found in general, with its limitations: Clinical and demographic metadata were provided uncurated, with the amount varying by source and participant.

V has 4 bases trimmed and J has 4 bases trimmed; junction bases matching no gene number 3. The germline V gene encodes CDR1 MGHDK and CDR2 SYGVNS. From the cysteine through the phenylalanine, the CDR3 covers 13 amino acids. Just the 39-base CDR3 DNA is kept, in frame starting at base 1. TCRbeta CDR3 regions were amplified from genomic DNA by means of the immunoSEQ Assay, a bias-controlled multiplex PCR. In the authors' own workflow: Within the assay, amplification of reference gene primers was used to estimate how many nucleated cells each sample contained. To quantify the absolute abundance of each unique TCRbeta CDR3 rearrangement, sequence reads were collapsed and filtered. For each sample, productive Simpson clonality was calculated as the square root of Simpson's diversity index across productive rearrangements. TCRdb provides this immuneACCESS table in a form limited to in-frame rearrangements. Some clones are lacking; in checked studies, under half of them reflect an unresolved V gene, and why the rest are absent is not known. That table is the source of V, J and clone size, and D and trimming were worked out from the DNA. The sample data list 120,000 to 150,000 clones, and about 87% of these were observed just once. More than 2.5% of the sample is taken by the ten largest.

Recombination joined TRBV25-1 with TRBJ1-1; TRBD1 fits 7 bases in the junction. The sample was peripheral blood. This clonotype was obtained from a human donor with COVID-19, enrolled during active disease. The donor label of this sample is uncertain. Here is the DNA: TGTGCCAGCAGTGTAGCAGGGGGCACTGAAGCTTTCTTT. Translated, it gives CASSVAGGTEAFF.